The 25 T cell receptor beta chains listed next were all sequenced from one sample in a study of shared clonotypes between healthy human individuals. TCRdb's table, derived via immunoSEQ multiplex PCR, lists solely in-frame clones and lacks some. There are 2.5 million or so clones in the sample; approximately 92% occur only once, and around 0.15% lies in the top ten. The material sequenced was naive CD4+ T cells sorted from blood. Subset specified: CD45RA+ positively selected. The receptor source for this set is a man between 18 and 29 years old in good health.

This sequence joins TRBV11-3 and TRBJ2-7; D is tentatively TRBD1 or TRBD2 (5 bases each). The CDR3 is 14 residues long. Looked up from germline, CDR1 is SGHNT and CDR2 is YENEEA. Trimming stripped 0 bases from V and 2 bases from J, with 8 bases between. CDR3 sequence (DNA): TGTGCCAGCAGCTTAGACCGGGACCCCTACGAGCAGTACTTC. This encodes CASSLDRDPYEQYF. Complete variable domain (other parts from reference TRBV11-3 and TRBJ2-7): EAGVVQSPRYKIIEKKQPVAFWCNPISGHNTLYWYLQNLGQGPELLIRYENEEAVDDSQLPKDRFSAERLKGVDSTLKIQPAELGDSAVYLCASSLDRDPYEQYFGPGTRLTVT.

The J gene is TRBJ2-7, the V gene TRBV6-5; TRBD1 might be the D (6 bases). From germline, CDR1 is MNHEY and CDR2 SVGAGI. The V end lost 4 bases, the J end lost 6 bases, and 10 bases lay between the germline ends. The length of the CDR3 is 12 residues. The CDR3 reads CASSWTEGEQYF. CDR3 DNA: TGTGCCAGCAGTTGGACAGAAGGCGAGCAGTACTTC.

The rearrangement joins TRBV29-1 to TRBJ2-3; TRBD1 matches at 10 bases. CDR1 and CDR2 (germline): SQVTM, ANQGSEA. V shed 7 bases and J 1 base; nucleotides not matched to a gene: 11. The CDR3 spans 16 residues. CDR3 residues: CSAPTLGTGGTDTQYF. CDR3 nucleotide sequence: TGCAGCGCCCCAACCCTCGGGACAGGGGGCACAGATACGCAGTATTTT.

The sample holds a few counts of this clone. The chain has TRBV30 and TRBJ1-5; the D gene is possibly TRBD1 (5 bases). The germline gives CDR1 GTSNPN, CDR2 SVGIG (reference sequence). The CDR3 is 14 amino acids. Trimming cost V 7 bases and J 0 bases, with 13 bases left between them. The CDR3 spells CAFGQTNSNQPQHF. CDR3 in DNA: TGTGCCTTTGGACAAACTAATAGCAATCAGCCCCAGCATTTT.

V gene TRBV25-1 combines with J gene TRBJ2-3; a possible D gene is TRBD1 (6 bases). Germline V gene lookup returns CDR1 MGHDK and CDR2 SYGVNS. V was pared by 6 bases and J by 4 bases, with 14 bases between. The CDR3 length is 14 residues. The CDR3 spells CASSRTGFADTQYF. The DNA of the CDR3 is TGTGCCAGCAGCCGAACAGGGTTCGCAGATACGCAGTATTTT.

The CDR3 nucleotides read TGCGCCAGCAGCCAAGGTCCAGGGGGGAGCACAGATACGCAGTATTTT. This gives the protein CASSQGPGGSTDTQYF. The V call is TRBV4-1, the J call TRBJ2-3; D may be TRBD1 (7 bases). This CDR3 spans 16 amino acids. The V gene's germline CDR1 is MGHRA and CDR2 YSYEKL. Between the trimmed V and J ends, which lost 1 base and 0 bases, there was a span of 11 bases.

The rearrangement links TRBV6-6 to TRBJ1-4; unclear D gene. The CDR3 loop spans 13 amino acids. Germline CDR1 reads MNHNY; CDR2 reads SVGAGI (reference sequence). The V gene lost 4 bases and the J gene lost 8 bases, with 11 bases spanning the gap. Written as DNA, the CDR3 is TGTGCCAGCAGTTCGCGGGGTTCGGAAAAACTGTTTTTT. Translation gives CASSSRGSEKLFF.

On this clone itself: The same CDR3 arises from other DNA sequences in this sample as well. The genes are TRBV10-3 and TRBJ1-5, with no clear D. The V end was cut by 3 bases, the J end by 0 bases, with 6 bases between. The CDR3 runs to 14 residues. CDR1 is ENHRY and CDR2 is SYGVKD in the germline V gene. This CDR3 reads CAISDSNSNQPQHF. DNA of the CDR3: TGTGCCATCAGTGACAGTAATAGCAATCAGCCCCAGCATTTT.

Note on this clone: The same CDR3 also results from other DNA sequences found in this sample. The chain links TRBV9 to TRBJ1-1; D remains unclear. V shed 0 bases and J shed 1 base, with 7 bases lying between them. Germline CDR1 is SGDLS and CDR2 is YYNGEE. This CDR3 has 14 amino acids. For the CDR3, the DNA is TGTGCCAGCAGCGTAGTTTCCGGGAACACTGAAGCTTTCTTT. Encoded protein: CASSVVSGNTEAFF.

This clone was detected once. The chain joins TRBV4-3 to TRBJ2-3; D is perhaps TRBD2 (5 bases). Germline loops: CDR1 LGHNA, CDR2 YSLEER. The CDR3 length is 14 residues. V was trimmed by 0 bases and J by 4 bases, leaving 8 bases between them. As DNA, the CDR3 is TGCGCCAGCAGCCAAGACACTAGTGCAGATACGCAGTATTTT. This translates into CASSQDTSADTQYF.

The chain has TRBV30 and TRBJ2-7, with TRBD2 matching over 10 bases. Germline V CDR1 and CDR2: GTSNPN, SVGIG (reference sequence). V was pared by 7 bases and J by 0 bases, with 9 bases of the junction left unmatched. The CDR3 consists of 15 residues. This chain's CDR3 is CASARSSGGSYEQYF. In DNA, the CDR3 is TGTGCCTCCGCTCGGTCTAGCGGGGGCTCCTACGAGCAGTACTTC.

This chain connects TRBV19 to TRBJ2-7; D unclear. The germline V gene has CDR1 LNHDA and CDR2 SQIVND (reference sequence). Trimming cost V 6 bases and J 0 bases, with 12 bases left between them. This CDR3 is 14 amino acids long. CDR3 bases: TGTGCCAGTAGAAAGAACCTCGGCTCCTACGAGCAGTACTTC. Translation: CASRKNLGSYEQYF.

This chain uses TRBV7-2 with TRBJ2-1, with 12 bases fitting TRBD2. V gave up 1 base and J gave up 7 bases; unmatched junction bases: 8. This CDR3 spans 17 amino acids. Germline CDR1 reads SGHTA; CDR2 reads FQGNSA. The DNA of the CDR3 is TGTGCCAGCAGCTTAGACTTAACTAGCGGGAGGAGGAATGAGCAGTTCTTC. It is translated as CASSLDLTSGRRNEQFF.

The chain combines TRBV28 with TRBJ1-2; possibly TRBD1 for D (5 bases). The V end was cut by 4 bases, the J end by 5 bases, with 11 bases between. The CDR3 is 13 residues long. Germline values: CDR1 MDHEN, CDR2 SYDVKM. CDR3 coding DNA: TGTGCCAGCAGTTCTGCAGGGAGATATGGCTACACCTTC. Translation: CASSSAGRYGYTF.

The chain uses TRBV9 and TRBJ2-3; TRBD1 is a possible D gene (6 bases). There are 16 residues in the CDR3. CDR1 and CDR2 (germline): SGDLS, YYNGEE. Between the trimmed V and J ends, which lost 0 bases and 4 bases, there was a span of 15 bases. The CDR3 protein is CASSVGRSWGPDTQYF. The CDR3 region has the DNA TGTGCCAGCAGCGTAGGACGTAGCTGGGGGCCAGATACGCAGTATTTT.

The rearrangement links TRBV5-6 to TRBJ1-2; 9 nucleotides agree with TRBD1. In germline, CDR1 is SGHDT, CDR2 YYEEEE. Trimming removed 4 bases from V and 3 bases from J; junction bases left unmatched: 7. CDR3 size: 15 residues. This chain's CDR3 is CASSALQGADYGYTF. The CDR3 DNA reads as TGTGCCAGCAGCGCGCTACAGGGGGCCGACTATGGCTACACCTTC.

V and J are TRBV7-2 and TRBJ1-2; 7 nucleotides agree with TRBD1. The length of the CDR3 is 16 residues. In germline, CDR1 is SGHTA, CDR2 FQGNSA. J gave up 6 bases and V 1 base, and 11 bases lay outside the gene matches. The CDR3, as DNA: TGTGCCAGCAGCTTAGATAGGCAGGGGGTGACAGATGGCTACACCTTC. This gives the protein CASSLDRQGVTDGYTF. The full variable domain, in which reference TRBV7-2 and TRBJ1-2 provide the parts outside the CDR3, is GAGVSQSPSNKVTEKGKDVELRCDPISGHTALYWYRQSLGQGLEFLIYFQGNSAPDKSGLPSDRFSAERTGGSVSTLTIQRTQQEDSAVYLCASSLDRQGVTDGYTFGSGTRLTVV.

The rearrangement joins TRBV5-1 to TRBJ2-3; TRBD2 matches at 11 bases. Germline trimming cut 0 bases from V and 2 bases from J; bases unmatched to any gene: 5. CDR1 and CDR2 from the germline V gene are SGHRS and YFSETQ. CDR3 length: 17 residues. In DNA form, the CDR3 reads TGCGCCAGCAGCTTGGGGGCTAGCGGGAGGTTCACAGATACGCAGTATTTT. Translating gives CASSLGASGRFTDTQYF.

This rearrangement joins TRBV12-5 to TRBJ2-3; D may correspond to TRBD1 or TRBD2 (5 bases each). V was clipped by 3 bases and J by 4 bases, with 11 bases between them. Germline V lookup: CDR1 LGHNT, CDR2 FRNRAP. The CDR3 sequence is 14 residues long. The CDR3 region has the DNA TGTGCTAGTGGTTTCGGTCTGGGGGCAGATACGCAGTATTTT. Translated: CASGFGLGADTQYF.

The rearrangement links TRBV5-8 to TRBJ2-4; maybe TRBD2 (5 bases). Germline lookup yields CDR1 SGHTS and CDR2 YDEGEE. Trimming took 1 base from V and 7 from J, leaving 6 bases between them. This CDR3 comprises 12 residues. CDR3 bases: TGTGCCAGCAGCTTGCCGGGGAACATTCAGTACTTC. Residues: CASSLPGNIQYF. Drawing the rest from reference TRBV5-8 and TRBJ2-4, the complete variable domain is EAGVTQSPTHLIKTRGQQATLRCSPISGHTSVYWYQQALGLGLQFLLWYDEGEERNRGNFPPRFSGRQFPNYSSELNVNALELEDSALYLCASSLPGNIQYFGAGTRLSVL.

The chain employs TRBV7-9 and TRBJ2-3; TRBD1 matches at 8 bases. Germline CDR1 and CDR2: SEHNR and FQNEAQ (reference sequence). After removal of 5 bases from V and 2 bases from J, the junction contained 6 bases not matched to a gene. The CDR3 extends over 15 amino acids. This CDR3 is CASSRGTGHTDTQYF. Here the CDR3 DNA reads TGTGCCAGCAGCCGGGGGACAGGACACACAGATACGCAGTATTTT.

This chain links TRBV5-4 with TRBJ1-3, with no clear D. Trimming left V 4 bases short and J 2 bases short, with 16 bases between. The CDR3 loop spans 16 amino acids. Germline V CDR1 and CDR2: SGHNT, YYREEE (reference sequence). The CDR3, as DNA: TGTGCCAGCAGCCAAAGTCCTGAATTTACTGGAAACACCATATATTTT. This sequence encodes CASSQSPEFTGNTIYF.

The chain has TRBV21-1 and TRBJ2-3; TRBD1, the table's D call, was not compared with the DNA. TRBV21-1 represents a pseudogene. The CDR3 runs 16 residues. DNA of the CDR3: TGTGCCAGCAGCAACCCTGCGACAGTAAACACAGATACGCAGTATTTT. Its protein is CASSNPATVNTDTQYF.

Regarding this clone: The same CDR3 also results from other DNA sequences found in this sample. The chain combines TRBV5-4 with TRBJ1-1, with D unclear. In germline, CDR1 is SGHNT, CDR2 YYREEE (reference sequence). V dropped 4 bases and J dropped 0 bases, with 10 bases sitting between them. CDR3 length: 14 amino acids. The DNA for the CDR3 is TGTGCCAGCAGCCGGACCGGGATGAACACTGAAGCTTTCTTT. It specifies CASSRTGMNTEAFF.

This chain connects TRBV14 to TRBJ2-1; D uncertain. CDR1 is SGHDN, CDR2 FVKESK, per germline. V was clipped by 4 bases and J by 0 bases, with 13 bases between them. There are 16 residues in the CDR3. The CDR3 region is CASSLPASSSYNEQFF. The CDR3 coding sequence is TGTGCCAGCAGCCTGCCCGCCTCCAGCTCCTACAATGAGCAGTTCTTC. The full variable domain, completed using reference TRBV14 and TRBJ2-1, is EAGVTQFPSHSVIEKGQTVTLRCDPISGHDNLYWYRRVMGKEIKFLLHFVKESKQDESGMPNNRFLAERTGGTYSTLKVQPAELEDSGVYFCASSLPASSSYNEQFFGPGTRLTVL.